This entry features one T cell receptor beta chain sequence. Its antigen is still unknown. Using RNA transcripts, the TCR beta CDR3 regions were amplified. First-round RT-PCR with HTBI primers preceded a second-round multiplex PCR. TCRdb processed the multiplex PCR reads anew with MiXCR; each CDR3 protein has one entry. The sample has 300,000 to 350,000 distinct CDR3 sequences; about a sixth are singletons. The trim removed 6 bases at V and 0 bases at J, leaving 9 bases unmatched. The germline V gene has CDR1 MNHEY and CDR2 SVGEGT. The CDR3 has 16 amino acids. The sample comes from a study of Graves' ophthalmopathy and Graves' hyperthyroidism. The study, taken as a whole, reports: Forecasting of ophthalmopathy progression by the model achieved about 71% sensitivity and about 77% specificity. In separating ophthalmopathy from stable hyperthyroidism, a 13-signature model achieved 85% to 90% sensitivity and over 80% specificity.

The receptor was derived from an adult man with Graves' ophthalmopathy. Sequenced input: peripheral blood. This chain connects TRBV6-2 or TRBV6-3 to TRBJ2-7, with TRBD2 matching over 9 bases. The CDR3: CASRRLAAETSYEQYF. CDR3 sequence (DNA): TGTGCCAGCAGAAGACTAGCGGCGGAAACCTCCTACGAGCAGTACTTC.